What follows are 30 T cell receptor beta chains derived from one specimen sequenced in a study of T-cell reconstitution after alpha-beta-depleted transplantation in children. Researchers prepared the TCRbeta library using unique molecular identifiers, the study reports. From the PCR reads, TCRdb called clonotypes with MiXCR, one entry per CDR3 protein. The profile covers roughly 200,000 distinct CDR3 sequences, with approximately 11% appearing a single time and roughly 27% taken by the ten largest. Here the sequenced sample was PBMCs, taken before TCRalphabeta/CD19-depleted stem cell transplant. The receptors were gathered from a child younger than two with acute myeloid leukemia, due to receive a stem cell transplant.

Note on this clonotype: The DNA is omitted, as the CDR3 cannot be located on it reliably, and the CDR3 follows TCRdb's listing. The rearrangement uses TRBV20-1 and TRBJ2-3; the listed D gene, TRBD2, was not tested against the DNA. Germline V gene sequence: CDR1 DFQATT, CDR2 SNEGSKA (reference sequence). The CDR3 is 17 amino acids in total, end residues counted. The CDR3 region is CSTSAPRLAASTDTQYF.

This clonotype was counted at least ten times. V usage is TRBV6-1 and J usage is TRBJ1-5; TRBD1 might be the D (6 bases). Germline CDR1 and CDR2: MNHNS and SASEGT. V was clipped by 4 bases and J by 10 bases, with 17 bases between them. The CDR3 has 14 amino acids. The chain's CDR3 is CASSGRQDTDPQHF. The CDR3 DNA reads TGTGCCAGCAGTGGTCGACAGGACACAGATCCCCAGCATTTT.

This clonotype appeared many times. The chain couples TRBV12-3 or TRBV12-4 to TRBJ1-1; D possibly corresponds to TRBD1 (5 bases). The CDR3 is 13 amino acids. Trimming pared 5 bases from V and 6 bases from J, leaving 13 bases between. CDR3 nucleotides: TGTGCCAGCAGTCGGGACTGGCTCGCTGAAGCTTTCTTT. Encoded protein: CASSRDWLAEAFF.

This clonotype was seen more than once but under ten times. Written as DNA, the CDR3 is TGTGCCAGCAACTTTGCCAGGCCAACTAATGAAAAACTGTTTTTT. The encoded protein is CASNFARPTNEKLFF. V usage is TRBV7-9 and J usage is TRBJ1-4; D gene unclear. Germline V gives CDR1 SEHNR, CDR2 FQNEAQ (reference sequence). With 7 bases removed from V and 0 bases from J, the gap between germline ends came to 12 bases. The CDR3 contains 15 residues.

Note on this clonotype: This may come from a read error, since a much larger clone is one base off. The J gene is TRBJ1-2, the V gene TRBV7-2; D uncertain. Germline V gene sequence: CDR1 SGHTA, CDR2 FQGNSA. The CDR3 runs 15 residues. The CDR3 loop is CASSTRAGNSYGDTF. CDR3 coding DNA: TGTGCCAGCAGCACGCGTGCGGGGAATAGCTATGGCGACACCTTC. The variable domain in full, completed from reference TRBV7-2 and TRBJ1-2, reads GAGVSQSPSNKVTEKGKDVELRCDPISGHTALYWYRQSLGQGLEFLIYFQGNSAPDKSGLPSDRFSAERTGGSVSTLTIQRTQQEDSAVYLCASSTRAGNSYGDTFGSGTRLTVV.

This clonotype has just a few counts. The chain couples TRBV11-3 to TRBJ2-2; D is ambiguous. The germline V gene encodes CDR1 SGHNT and CDR2 YENEEA. This CDR3 has 17 amino acids. V lost 5 bases and J lost 0, with 16 bases in between. CDR3 DNA sequence: TGTGCCAGCAGCCCGGGCTCGGGCAGGCCGAACACCGGGGAGCTGTTTTTT. The encoded protein is CASSPGSGRPNTGELFF. Using reference TRBV11-3 and TRBJ2-2 for the parts outside the CDR3, the full variable domain is EAGVVQSPRYKIIEKKQPVAFWCNPISGHNTLYWYLQNLGQGPELLIRYENEEAVDDSQLPKDRFSAERLKGVDSTLKIQPAELGDSAVYLCASSPGSGRPNTGELFFGEGSRLTVL.

This clonotype was picked up many times. The rearrangement joins TRBV7-2 to TRBJ2-3, with D unresolved. Germline V gene sequence: CDR1 SGHTA, CDR2 FQGNSA. The CDR3 covers 13 residues. The V and J ends lost 4 bases and 1 base respectively, with 6 bases between them. This chain's CDR3 is CASSSPGTDTQYF. The DNA for the CDR3 is TGTGCCAGCAGCTCGCCCGGCACAGATACGCAGTATTTT.

Many counts were recorded for this clonotype. The CDR3 bases are TGTGCCAGCAGATCCGACGGTCGAAACACTGAAGCTTTCTTT. Translated, it gives CASRSDGRNTEAFF. This chain joins TRBV12-3 or TRBV12-4 and TRBJ1-1; unclear D gene. V lost 6 bases and J 2 bases, leaving 13 bases between the germline ends. The CDR3 consists of 14 residues.

This clonotype was seen repeatedly, ten times or more. The genes are TRBV20-1 and TRBJ1-4; 7 nucleotides align to TRBD1. Unmatched junction bases numbered 3, after V lost 3 bases and J lost 5 bases. Germline CDR1 is DFQATT and CDR2 is SNEGSKA (reference sequence). The CDR3 has 13 residues. Here the CDR3 reads CSASRTGNEKLFF. Here the CDR3 DNA reads TGCAGTGCTAGCCGGACAGGAAATGAAAAACTGTTTTTT.

As regards this clonotype: A single base separates this from a much larger clone, so it may be a read error. The J gene is TRBJ2-3, the V gene TRBV7-2, with D hard to call. Germline V gives CDR1 SGHTA, CDR2 FQGNSA. The CDR3 has 12 amino acids. The CDR3 region has the DNA TGTGCCAGCAGCTTCTATGCAGATGCGCAGTATTTT. Translated, it gives CASSFYADAQYF.

This clonotype was detected ten times or more. V is TRBV5-1 and J is TRBJ2-7; D uncertain. CDR3 length: 14 residues. CDR1 is SGHRS, CDR2 YFSETQ, per germline. Trimming took off 0 bases at V and 3 bases at J, with 10 bases between the two ends. The CDR3 coding sequence is TGCGCCAGCAGCTTGGGGGCTCCGATCTACGAGCAGTACTTC. As protein: CASSLGAPIYEQYF.

This clonotype occurred a few times. This chain joins TRBV10-2 and TRBJ2-3; 10 bases align to TRBD1. J was trimmed by 4 bases and V by 2 bases; bases with no gene match: 0. This CDR3 is built from 14 residues. Per germline, CDR1 WSHSY and CDR2 SAAADI. The CDR3 DNA follows: TGCGCCAGCAGTGAGGACAGGGGGCCAGATACGCAGTATTTT. Encoded protein: CASSEDRGPDTQYF.

This clonotype was counted ten times or more. The CDR3, as DNA: TGTGCCATCAGTGACCCGGGGGCGAACACTGAAGCTTTCTTT. This gives the protein CAISDPGANTEAFF. This chain connects TRBV10-3 to TRBJ1-1; D might be TRBD1 (6 bases). V gave up 3 bases and J gave up 1 base, with 9 bases separating them. The germline V gene encodes CDR1 ENHRY and CDR2 SYGVKD. There are 14 residues in the CDR3.

This clonotype was observed at least ten times. The rearrangement links TRBV20-1 to TRBJ2-3, with 9 positions matching TRBD2. Unmatched junction bases numbered 21, after V lost 2 bases and J lost 0 bases. Germline values: CDR1 DFQATT, CDR2 SNEGSKA (reference sequence). This CDR3 is 21 amino acids long. CDR3 in amino acids: CSARKSLVETSGSTSTDTQYF. CDR3 in DNA: TGCAGTGCTAGAAAATCCCTTGTCGAGACTAGCGGAAGTACTAGCACAGATACGCAGTATTTT.

Many counts were recorded for this clonotype. This chain uses TRBV7-2 with TRBJ2-7, with 11 nucleotides matching TRBD2. This CDR3 has 17 amino acids. The V and J ends lost 3 bases and 3 bases, in that order; junction bases with no gene match: 10. CDR1 and CDR2 from the germline V gene are SGHTA and FQGNSA. This CDR3 is CASSFTSGSPAYYEQYF. The CDR3 DNA sequence: TGTGCCAGCAGCTTCACTAGCGGGAGCCCAGCCTACTACGAGCAGTACTTC.

This clonotype was counted ten times or more. The chain links TRBV5-4 to TRBJ1-1; D might be TRBD1 (6 bases). Germline V CDR1 and CDR2: SGHNT, YYREEE (reference sequence). V was cut by 2 bases and J by 11 bases, with 13 bases left in between. This CDR3 contains 12 residues. As DNA, the CDR3 is TGTGCCAGCAGCTTCGGAGGGGGAACGGCTTTCTTT. It specifies CASSFGGGTAFF.

This clonotype was found many times. This clone may be a read error of a much larger clone one base away. The chain is built from TRBV24-1 and TRBJ2-2; a weak D match, TRBD1 (6 bases). Germline values: CDR1 KGHDR, CDR2 SFDVKD. V dropped 2 bases and J dropped 0 bases, with 6 bases sitting between them. This CDR3 contains 15 residues. The CDR3 reads CATSDWTANTGELFF. The CDR3 nucleotides read TGTGCCACCAGTGATTGGACAGCGAACACCGGGGAGCTGTTTTTT.

A word on this clonotype: A much larger clone lies a single base off, so this may be a read error. V usage is TRBV24-1 and J usage is TRBJ2-3; maybe TRBD2 (5 bases). CDR1 is KGHDR and CDR2 is SFDVKD in the germline V gene. CDR3 size: 17 residues. Trimming took off 0 bases at V and 4 bases at J, with 16 bases between the two ends. The CDR3 region is CATSDLPPRGPADTQYF. CDR3 in DNA: TGTGCCACCAGTGATTTGCCCCCCCGGGGTCCAGCAGATACGCAGTATTTT.

This clonotype was counted ten times or more. This chain connects TRBV5-1 to TRBJ2-3; 12 nucleotides align to TRBD2. Germline trimming cut 2 bases from V and 2 bases from J; bases unmatched to any gene: 9. Germline CDR1 reads SGHRS; CDR2 reads YFSETQ. The CDR3 sequence is 18 residues long. CDR3 sequence: CASSLTSGGTSHTDTQYF. The DNA of the CDR3 is TGCGCCAGCAGCTTAACTAGCGGGGGGACTTCTCACACAGATACGCAGTATTTT.

This clonotype showed up many times. V gene TRBV6-6 combines with J gene TRBJ1-4, with 9 bases aligning to TRBD1. Germline V gene data show CDR1 as MNHNY and CDR2 as SVGAGI (reference sequence). The trim removed 4 bases at V and 8 bases at J, leaving 8 bases unmatched. This CDR3 region has 15 residues. CDR3 protein: CASSLGQGPGEKLFF. The CDR3 DNA is TGTGCCAGCAGTTTAGGACAGGGGCCAGGAGAAAAACTGTTTTTT.

This clonotype has ten or more counts. The rearrangement uses TRBV18 and TRBJ1-2; TRBD1 might be the D (5 bases). Between the trimmed V and J ends, which lost 2 bases and 8 bases, there was a span of 12 bases. Germline-derived CDR1 and CDR2 are KGHSH and LQKENI. This CDR3 spans 13 amino acids. The CDR3 nucleotides are TGTGCCAGCTCACCATCGGGTCAGGGCGGCTACACCTTC. This encodes CASSPSGQGGYTF.

The table lists this clonotype with many counts. The V call is TRBV4-2, the J call TRBJ2-7; possible D gene TRBD2, 5 bases. V lost 0 bases and J lost 4, with 16 bases in between. This CDR3 spans 16 amino acids. The germline V gene encodes CDR1 LGHNA and CDR2 YNFKEQ. The CDR3 region is CASSQDILAREYEQYF. CDR3 DNA: TGTGCCAGCAGCCAAGATATCCTCGCTCGGGAATACGAGCAGTACTTC.

This clonotype was detected ten times or more. The chain couples TRBV6-5 to TRBJ1-2, with D tentatively TRBD1 (6 bases). Germline V gene data show CDR1 as MNHEY and CDR2 as SVGAGI. V was trimmed by 0 bases and J by 8 bases, leaving 13 bases between them. This CDR3 is 14 amino acids long. The CDR3 loop reads CASSYSQGFGGYTF. The CDR3 DNA follows: TGTGCCAGCAGTTACTCACAGGGATTCGGCGGCTACACCTTC.

Concerning this clonotype itself: The junction does not match germline at one end; this may be a read error. V usage is TRBV20-1 and J usage is TRBJ2-1, with 10 bases matching TRBD2. Germline CDR1 reads DFQATT; CDR2 reads SNEGSKA (reference sequence). This CDR3 region has 15 residues. CDR3 residues: CSARPPSGSQGEQLF. In DNA, the CDR3 is TGCAGTGCTAGACCCCCTAGCGGGAGTCAGGGTGAGCAGCTCTTC.

This clonotype was recorded many times. At one end the junction does not follow the germline gene, possibly because of a read error. This sequence joins TRBV27 and TRBJ2-7, with TRBD2 matching over 7 bases. There are 15 residues in the CDR3. Germline V gene data show CDR1 as MNHEY and CDR2 as SMNVEV (reference sequence). CDR3 sequence reads: CASRPQQPGGGLDFF. The DNA of the CDR3 is TGTGCCAGCCGGCCTCAACAGCCGGGGGGAGGGCTCGATTTTTTC.

As to this clonotype: A much larger clone lies one base from this, so it may be a read error. The chain couples TRBV7-2 to TRBJ1-1, with D possibly being TRBD1 (5 bases). Deletions cut 7 bases from V and 5 bases from J, with 23 bases between. Germline V lookup: CDR1 SGHTA, CDR2 FQGNSA. The CDR3 is 16 amino acids. CDR3 DNA: TGTGCCAGCAACCCTGGGGCAGGTGGTGCGGTGACTGAAGCTTTCTTT. Protein: CASNPGAGGAVTEAFF.

The chain links TRBV19 to TRBJ2-7; 7 bases map to TRBD2. The V and J ends lost 11 bases and 0 bases, in that order; junction bases with no gene match: 7. From germline, CDR1 is LNHDA and CDR2 SQIVND (reference sequence). CDR3 length: 13 amino acids. The CDR3 reads CASTGGFSYEQYF. The CDR3 DNA is TGTGCCTCCACGGGGGGTTTCTCCTACGAGCAGTACTTC. Drawing the rest from reference TRBV19 and TRBJ2-7, the complete variable domain is DGGITQSPKYLFRKEGQNVTLSCEQNLNHDAMYWYRQDPGQGLRLIYYSQIVNDFQKGDIAEGYSVSREKKESFPLTVTSAQKNPTAFYLCASTGGFSYEQYFGPGTRLTVT.

This clonotype was counted at least ten times. The chain's CDR3 is CATSDPNWGYGYTF. The CDR3 region has the DNA TGTGCCACCAGTGATCCAAACTGGGGGTATGGCTACACCTTC. This chain links TRBV24-1 with TRBJ1-2, with D perhaps TRBD1 (5 bases). V gave up 3 bases and J gave up 5 bases, with 12 bases separating them. Germline CDR1 KGHDR, CDR2 SFDVKD. The CDR3 extends over 14 amino acids.

The V call is TRBV7-9, the J call TRBJ2-7; D is undetermined. CDR1 and CDR2 from the germline V gene are SEHNR and FQNEAQ (reference sequence). The V and J ends lost 8 bases and 6 bases respectively, with 11 bases between them. The CDR3 extends over 11 amino acids. The CDR3 DNA reads TGTGCCAGCGACATGGGTGGCGAGCAGTACTTC. Translated: CASDMGGEQYF.

This clonotype has only a few counts. This rearrangement joins TRBV28 to TRBJ2-7; 9 bases are shared with TRBD1. Losses at the gene ends were 5 bases for V and 4 bases for J; bases not matched to a gene: 9. This CDR3 is built from 15 residues. Germline V gives CDR1 MDHEN, CDR2 SYDVKM. CDR3 bases: TGTGCCAGCAGTCCGAGCGGGACAGGGAGATACGAGCAGTACTTC. It encodes CASSPSGTGRYEQYF.